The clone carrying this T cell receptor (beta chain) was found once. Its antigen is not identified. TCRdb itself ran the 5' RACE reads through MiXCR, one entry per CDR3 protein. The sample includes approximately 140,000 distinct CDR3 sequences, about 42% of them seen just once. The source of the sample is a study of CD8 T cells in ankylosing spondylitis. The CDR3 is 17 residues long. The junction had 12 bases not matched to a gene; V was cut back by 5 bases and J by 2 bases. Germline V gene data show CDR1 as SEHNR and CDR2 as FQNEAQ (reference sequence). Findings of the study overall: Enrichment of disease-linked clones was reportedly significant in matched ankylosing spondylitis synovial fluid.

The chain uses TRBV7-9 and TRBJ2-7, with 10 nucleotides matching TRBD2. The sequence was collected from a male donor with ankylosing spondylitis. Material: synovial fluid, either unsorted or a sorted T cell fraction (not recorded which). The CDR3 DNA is TGTGCCAGCAGCACCCTCGCTTTAGCGGGAGGCCCCTACGAGCAGTACTTC. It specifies CASSTLALAGGPYEQYF. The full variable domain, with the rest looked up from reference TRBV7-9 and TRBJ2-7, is DTGVSQNPRHKITKRGQNVTFRCDPISEHNRLYWYRQTLGQGPEFLTYFQNEAQLEKSRLLSDRFSAERPKGSFSTLEIQRTEQGDSAMYLCASSTLALAGGPYEQYFGPGTRLTVT.